Listed below are T cell receptor beta chains from one sample, sequenced in a study of blood T cell repertoires in COVID-19. The table came from immunoSEQ multiplex PCR; TCRdb's copy has only in-frame clones and leaves some out. The repertoire consists of under 200,000 clones, with 65% to 90% occurring once and the leading ten covering 1.5% to 1.7%. The sequenced sample consisted of peripheral blood. The receptors shown here come from a human donor in a cohort sampled during active COVID-19. The CDR3 runs from the conserved cysteine through the conserved F or W. D genes are given only for firm matches. Size is stated for part of the rows, as once, few or many counts, or as a class when the clone is expanded.

TRBJ2-7 | NA | NA | TRBV7-8 | TGTGCCAGCAGCTTAATAGATAGCGTGGGCGAGCAGTACTTC | CASSLIDSVGEQYF
TRBJ2-7 | NA | NA | TRBV28 | TGTGCCAGCAGTACCCCGCTAGGCTGGTCCTACGAGCAGTACTTC | CASSTPLGWSYEQYF
TRBJ1-5 | NA | NA | TRBV7-9 | TGTGCCAGCAGCCTAGACAGGTTCAATCAGCCCCAGCATTTT | CASSLDRFNQPQHF
TRBJ2-7 | NA | NA | TRBV5-5 | TGTGCCAGCAGCTTGGCGGGTTCGGAACAGGCGACCTACGAGCAGTACTTC | CASSLAGSEQATYEQYF
TRBJ1-5 | few | NA | TRBV5-5 | TGTGCCAGCAGCTTGGCGGATCAGCCCCAGCATTTT | CASSLADQPQHF
TRBJ2-3 | NA | TRBD2 | TRBV6-4 | TGTGCCAGCAGACCTAACGGACTAGCGGGGGATACGCAGTATTTT | CASRPNGLAGDTQYF
TRBJ2-7 | NA | TRBD1 | TRBV11-3 | TGTGCCAGCAGCCTGCGACAGGGGGTAGCGACCGAGCAGTACTTC | CASSLRQGVATEQYF
TRBJ1-6 | few | TRBD1 | TRBV7-8 | TGTGCCAGCAGCACCGTAGGGGGCCGGGATAATTCACCCCTCCACTTT | CASSTVGGRDNSPLHF
TRBJ2-7 | NA | TRBD2 | TRBV9 | TGTGCCAGCAGCGTAGCTGGTACTAGCGGGGGCTTCTTC | CASSVAGTSGGFF
TRBJ2-5 | NA | NA | TRBV6-1 | TGTGCCAGCAGTGAAGCCGGACACGGACAAGAGACCCAGTACTTC | CASSEAGHGQETQYF
TRBJ1-6 | NA | NA | TRBV25-1 | TGTGCCAGCCATGACAGCCACCTTCTTAATTCACCCCTCCACTTT | CASHDSHLLNSPLHF
TRBJ1-6 | NA | TRBD1 | TRBV5-6 | TGTGCCAGCAGCCGGGACAGGGGGAATTCACCCCTCCACTTT | CASSRDRGNSPLHF
TRBJ2-7 | NA | NA | TRBV6-5 | TGTGCCAGCAGGCGACAGGGTAAAACCGGGGGCGAGCAGTACTTC | CASRRQGKTGGEQYF
TRBJ1-1 | NA | NA | TRBV5-1 | TGCGCCAGCAGCTTGGGACAACCAGCCACTGAAGCTTTCTTT | CASSLGQPATEAFF
TRBJ1-5 | NA | NA | TRBV21-1 | TGTGCCAGCAGCACAACAGGGTATCAGCCCCAGCATTTT | CASSTTGYQPQHF
TRBJ2-1 | NA | NA | TRBV6-2/TRBV6-3 | TGTGCCAGCAGTCATGGACTAGGGGGTGAGCAGTTCTTC | CASSHGLGGEQFF
TRBJ1-6 | NA | NA | TRBV5-6 | TGTGCCAGCCAAAGGGGTGCCTATAATTCACCCCTCCACTTT | CASQRGAYNSPLHF
TRBJ1-2 | NA | NA | TRBV7-9 | TGTGCCAGCAGCTTAGAGAGTTTGGGGGAGGACTATGGCTACACCTTC | CASSLESLGEDYGYTF
TRBJ2-7 | NA | NA | TRBV27 | TGTGCCAGCAAGGGGGTCGAGCAGTACTTC | CASKGVEQYF
TRBJ1-1 | NA | NA | TRBV7-2 | TGTGCCAGCAGCTTAATTACTCCTGAAGCTTTCTTT | CASSLITPEAFF
TRBJ2-3 | NA | TRBD1 | TRBV29-1 | TGCAGCGTCGGACAGGGGACAGATACGCAGTATTTT | CSVGQGTDTQYF
TRBJ1-2 | NA | NA | TRBV4-1 | TGCGCCAGCAGCCCCGGACAGAATAACTATGGCTACACCTTC | CASSPGQNNYGYTF
TRBJ1-2 | NA | NA | TRBV21-1 | TGTGCCAGCCCTAGGCAGGGAGAGGGGGACTATGGCTACACCTTC | CASPRQGEGDYGYTF
TRBJ2-6 | NA | TRBD1 | TRBV6-5 | TGTGCCAGCAGCCTAGGGACAGCTGGGGCCAACGTCCTGACTTTC | CASSLGTAGANVLTF
TRBJ1-2 | NA | NA | TRBV18 | TGTGCCAGCTCACCCTTACTTAACTATGGCTACACCTTC | CASSPLLNYGYTF
TRBJ2-7 | NA | NA | TRBV7-2 | TGTGCCAGCAGCTCTGGACTCTACGAGCAGTACTTC | CASSSGLYEQYF
TRBJ1-2 | NA | NA | TRBV3-1/TRBV3-2 | TGTGCCAGCAGCCAAGGTGGCACTAACTATGGCTACACCTTC | CASSQGGTNYGYTF
TRBJ1-6 | NA | NA | TRBV9 | TGTGCCAGCAGCCCTTGGGGGGGGACGAATTCACCCCTCCACTTT | CASSPWGGTNSPLHF
TRBJ2-7 | NA | NA | TRBV21-1 | TGTGCCAGCAGCAAAGCGCCGTTGGTCGGGGGGAGGTCCTACGAGCAGTACTTC | CASSKAPLVGGRSYEQYF
TRBJ2-7 | once | TRBD2 | TRBV27 | TGTGCCAGCAGTCCCCTCCCGGGACTAGCGGGGGCGTCCCGTATCTACGAGCAGTACTTC | CASSPLPGLAGASRIYEQYF
TRBJ1-4 | NA | TRBD1 | TRBV4-1 | TGCGCCAGCAGCCAAGGCGGGACAGGGTCTCTTAAACTGTTTTTT | CASSQGGTGSLKLFF
TRBJ1-1 | NA | NA | TRBV9 | TGTGCCAGCAGCGATAGGGGTCTCATTCCGGCTTTCTTT | CASSDRGLIPAFF
TRBJ2-7 | NA | TRBD1 | TRBV6-5 | TGTGCCAGCAGTTTCACGGACAGGGCGGCCTACGAGCAGTACTTC | CASSFTDRAAYEQYF
TRBJ1-3 | NA | NA | TRBV9 | TGTGCCAGCTCACCCAGCTCTGGAAACACCATATATTTT | CASSPSSGNTIYF
TRBJ2-3 | NA | NA | TRBV5-4 | TGTGCCAGCAGCTTGCGATCGGGAGGACAGAGCACAGATACGCAGTATTTT | CASSLRSGGQSTDTQYF
TRBJ2-7 | NA | TRBD2 | TRBV6-5 | TGTGCCAGCAGTTACGGCGGGAGTGAATACGAGCAGTACTTC | CASSYGGSEYEQYF
TRBJ1-1 | NA | NA | TRBV4-1 | TGCGCCAGCAGCCTTCTTGGGGAAGGGGACACTGAAGCTTTCTTT | CASSLLGEGDTEAFF
TRBJ1-1 | NA | NA | TRBV7-8 | TGTGCCAGCAGCCCGAGAGCCTCGAACACTGAAGCTTTCTTT | CASSPRASNTEAFF
TRBJ2-7 | once | TRBD1 | TRBV5-1 | TGCGCCAGCAGCTGGGGACAGGGGGCCTACGAGCAGTACTTC | CASSWGQGAYEQYF
TRBJ2-2 | NA | NA | TRBV7-3 | TGTGCCAGCAGCTTAAGGCCCGGGGAGCTGTTTTTT | CASSLRPGELFF
TRBJ1-1 | NA | NA | TRBV4-1 | TGCGCCAGCAGCCAAGACCCACAGGGGAACACTGAAGCTTTCTTT | CASSQDPQGNTEAFF
TRBJ2-5 | NA | NA | TRBV4-1 | TGCGCCAGCAGCCGGTATACCAGCGGCCAAGAGACCCAGTACTTC | CASSRYTSGQETQYF
TRBJ1-6 | NA | TRBD1 | TRBV5-1 | TGCGCCAGCAGCTTAGGCTTGGTCTCTGGACAGGGGAGAAATTCACCCCTCCACTTT | CASSLGLVSGQGRNSPLHF
TRBJ2-2 | NA | NA | TRBV6-5 | TGTGCCAGCAGATCTCGAGGGCGATCCGGGGAGCTGTTTTTT | CASRSRGRSGELFF
TRBJ2-7 | NA | NA | TRBV6-5 | TGTGCCAGCAGAAAGGACATAAGCTCAGGGGAGCAGTACTTC | CASRKDISSGEQYF
TRBJ2-7 | NA | TRBD1 | TRBV27 | TGTGCCAGCAGTTTAAACGACAGGGCTCACGAGCAGTACTTC | CASSLNDRAHEQYF
TRBJ2-2 | NA | TRBD2 | TRBV7-2 | TGTGCCAGCAGATCCTATACCGGGACTAGCGGGAGCGGCGGGGAGCTGTTTTTT | CASRSYTGTSGSGGELFF
TRBJ1-1 | NA | NA | TRBV19 | TGTGCCAGTAGTCCCCGGACGACGGGGAGGCCTGAAGCTTTCTTT | CASSPRTTGRPEAFF
TRBJ2-3 | few | NA | TRBV27 | TGTGCCAGCAGTTTATGGGCGAACACAGATACGCAGTATTTT | CASSLWANTDTQYF
TRBJ1-3 | once | NA | TRBV19 | TGTGCCAGCGCGACCTCGGGGACTGGAAACACCATATATTTT | CASATSGTGNTIYF
TRBJ1-1 | NA | NA | TRBV18 | TGTGCCAGCTCACCAGCTCCAGGGACTGCCACTGAAGCTTTCTTT | CASSPAPGTATEAFF
TRBJ2-7 | NA | TRBD2 | TRBV5-5 | TGTGCCAGCAGCTTGTTGCCTAGCGGGGCCCCAGAGCAGTACTTC | CASSLLPSGAPEQYF